The clone carrying this T cell receptor (beta chain) was counted a single time. The sample's time point: peripheral blood 6 weeks after treatment start. Urothelial carcinoma affected the patients, and it was locally advanced or metastatic. Germline V lookup: CDR1 SGHRS, CDR2 YFSETQ. This CDR3 is built from 13 residues. The J segment lost 4 bases and the V segment lost 3 bases, leaving 3 bases of the junction unmatched. This sample is drawn from a study of PD-L1 blockade in urothelial cancer. Study overall: In the patient group, twenty-five of 29 were males with bladder-origin urothelial cancer. Anywhere from 0 to 3 prior chemotherapy regimens had been received by patients. Samples of blood were analyzed 3 weeks (second dose) and 6 weeks after treatment start.

Measured with immunoSEQ multiplex PCR; TCRdb has only the in-frame clones, and not every one. The repertoire includes 80,000 to 95,000 clones, over 65% of them detected once, and around 8.1% sits in the top ten. J is TRBJ1-2 and V is TRBV5-1; 7 bases agree with TRBD1. The sequencing here drew on PBMCs, taken around atezolizumab (anti-PD-L1) treatment. This TCR came from an older man with urothelial cancer. In DNA form, the CDR3 reads TGCGCCAGCAGCTCGGGACAGCCCTATGGCTACACCTTC. This sequence encodes CASSSGQPYGYTF.